These T cell receptor beta chains were read from a single sample in a study of blood T cell repertoires in COVID-19. Data came from immunoSEQ multiplex PCR; TCRdb stores just in-frame clones and leaves some out. The profile covers more than 95,000 clones, with roughly 80% appearing a single time and roughly 2.4% taken by the ten largest. Sequencing was carried out using peripheral blood. The source is a man aged 25-45 years with acute or convalescent COVID-19. CDR3s include the opening cysteine and the closing phenylalanine or tryptophan. The order of the fields is CDR3 DNA, CDR3 protein, D gene, V gene, clone size, J gene. The D gene is left open where the match is weak. Size is omitted from some rows. Given values are once, few, many or a class for expanded clones.

TGTGCCAGCAGCCAAGGGACTAGCGGGAGGGCAGATACGCAGTATTTT CASSQGTSGRADTQYF TRBD2 TRBV11-3 few TRBJ2-3
TGCAGCGTTGGACTAGCGGCGAACACCGGGGAGCTGTTTTTT CSVGLAANTGELFF TRBD2 TRBV29-1 NA TRBJ2-2
TGTGCCAGTAGTCCCAACAGGGGGTCGCCCCATGGCTACACCTTC CASSPNRGSPHGYTF TRBD1 TRBV19 few TRBJ1-2
TGTGCCAGCAGCCTAAGAGGGGGGGAATCACCCCTCCACTTT CASSLRGGESPLHF NA TRBV11-2 NA TRBJ1-6
TGCGCCAGCAGCCAGGATAGGACAGCCAACTATGGCTACACCTTC CASSQDRTANYGYTF NA TRBV4-3 many TRBJ1-2
TGTGCCAGCAGCGACAGGGAAGCCAAAAACATTCAGTACTTC CASSDREAKNIQYF TRBD1 TRBV7-2 NA TRBJ2-4
TGTGCCAGCAGTGATTATGGGGGGGACACTGAAGCTTTCTTT CASSDYGGDTEAFF NA TRBV2 NA TRBJ1-1
TGTGCCAGCAGCCGGACCCGGAGCGGACCAGCCGGGGAGCTGTTTTTT CASSRTRSGPAGELFF NA TRBV3-1/TRBV3-2 NA TRBJ2-2
TGTGCCAGCAGCTCCGGGGTTCCCTACGAGCAGTACTTC CASSSGVPYEQYF NA TRBV5-8 NA TRBJ2-7
TGTGCCAGCAGCCAAGATACTAGCGGGGGGGCATCGAGAGGGTTCTTC CASSQDTSGGASRGFF TRBD2 TRBV4-2 NA TRBJ2-1
TGTGCCAGCAGCGTAGGTTTCGGGGATGAGCAGTTCTTC CASSVGFGDEQFF NA TRBV9 NA TRBJ2-1
TGCGCCAGCAGCCAAGATCTGGGACAGGGGAGGGAGCTGTTTTTT CASSQDLGQGRELFF TRBD1 TRBV4-1 NA TRBJ2-2
TGTGCCAGCAGTTCGACAGGGTGGGAGGGCTACACCTTC CASSSTGWEGYTF TRBD1 TRBV6-6 NA TRBJ1-2
TGTGCCAGCAGGAGACCCAGGGGGCCCCTAGAGACCCAGTACTTC CASRRPRGPLETQYF TRBD1 TRBV6-4 few TRBJ2-5
TGCGCCAGCAGCCAAGATAGAGCGGGGAATTCACCCCTCCACTTT CASSQDRAGNSPLHF NA TRBV4-3 NA TRBJ1-6
TGTGCCAGTAGTCCCCGGGGACTAGCGGGGGGGCAAGAGCAGTACTTC CASSPRGLAGGQEQYF TRBD2 TRBV19 NA TRBJ2-7
TGTGCCAGCAGCCCCGGCGGGCGAGACTATGGCTACACCTTC CASSPGGRDYGYTF NA TRBV5-5 NA TRBJ1-2
TGTGCCAGCAGTTACAACACCCTCCATTTTAAGCAGTACTTC CASSYNTLHFKQYF NA TRBV6-5 NA TRBJ2-7
TGTGCCAGCAGCTTTAGACCGACGAGGAATGAAAAACTGTTTTTT CASSFRPTRNEKLFF NA TRBV7-8 NA TRBJ1-4
TGTGCCAGCAGCTCATGGGAAGACAGGGGGTATGAGACCCAGTACTTC CASSSWEDRGYETQYF TRBD1 TRBV11-2 NA TRBJ2-5
TGTGCCAGCAGTTACTCGACAGTGGTGAACACTGAAGCTTTCTTT CASSYSTVVNTEAFF NA TRBV6-6 NA TRBJ1-1
TGTGCCAGCAGTTACTCGGACAACCACCCGAAGCAGTTCTTC CASSYSDNHPKQFF NA TRBV6-2/TRBV6-3 NA TRBJ2-1
TGCGCCAGCAGCCCGGGACAGGGGACAGGTGATGGCTACACCTTC CASSPGQGTGDGYTF TRBD1 TRBV5-1 NA TRBJ1-2
TGTGCCAGCTCTTTTCAGGGGGGCCCTCAGCCCCAGCATTTT CASSFQGGPQPQHF TRBD1 TRBV18 once TRBJ1-5
TGTGCCAGCTCACCCTCGACAGGTGGAACTGGAAACACCATATATTTT CASSPSTGGTGNTIYF NA TRBV18 once TRBJ1-3
TGTGCCAGCAGACGACAGATAAACACCGGGGAGCTGTTTTTT CASRRQINTGELFF NA TRBV6-5 NA TRBJ2-2
TGTGCCAGTACCACCCCAGGGGTTGGAAACACCATATATTTT CASTTPGVGNTIYF NA TRBV19 NA TRBJ1-3
TGTGCCAGCAGACAAATAGCGGGCACAGATACGCAGTATTTT CASRQIAGTDTQYF NA TRBV6-5 NA TRBJ2-3
TGCGCCAGCAGCCAAGAAGGGGTGACTAGCCTGCAGTACTTC CASSQEGVTSLQYF TRBD2 TRBV4-1 NA TRBJ2-4
TGTGCCAGCAGGGGGACAGGGGGCACCGGGGAGCTGTTTTTT CASRGTGGTGELFF TRBD1 TRBV9 NA TRBJ2-2
TGTGCCAGCAGTAGGACAGGGGGAATTCAGCCCCAGCATTTT CASSRTGGIQPQHF TRBD1 TRBV2 NA TRBJ1-5
TGTGCCAGCAGCTTAGTCCTCACACGCACTAACTATGGCTACACCTTC CASSLVLTRTNYGYTF NA TRBV7-9 NA TRBJ1-2
TGTGCCAGCAGCGTAGATGGAGGTGGCTATGGCTACACCTTC CASSVDGGGYGYTF NA TRBV9 NA TRBJ1-2
TGTGCCAGTAGTCCGGACAGGGTGAATAATTCACCCCTCCACTTT CASSPDRVNNSPLHF TRBD1 TRBV19 NA TRBJ1-6
TGTGCCAGCAGTTACGTGGCGGGGGCCAAACAAGAGACCCAGTACTTC CASSYVAGAKQETQYF NA TRBV6-5 NA TRBJ2-5